These 9 T cell receptor beta chains originate from one sample sequenced in a study of blood T cell repertoires in COVID-19. Here immunoSEQ multiplex PCR was the method, and the copy in TCRdb shows in-frame clones only, minus some. The data contain about 94,000 clones, roughly 80% of them seen just once; the ten biggest clones take up roughly 6.3%. Specimen: peripheral blood. Receptor source: a man in his sixties with acute or convalescent COVID-19.

The gene calls are TRBV7-6 and TRBJ1-4, with 7 nucleotides matching TRBD1. This CDR3 is 17 amino acids long. CDR1 is SGHVS and CDR2 is FNYEAQ in the germline V gene. J gave up 0 bases and V 5 bases, and 9 bases lay outside the gene matches. This CDR3 is CASSEGQSRATNEKLFF. For the CDR3, the DNA is TGTGCCAGCAGCGAGGGACAGTCCCGCGCAACTAATGAAAAACTGTTTTTT.

CDR3 region: CASSVGQGETYTF. In DNA, the CDR3 is TGTGCCAGCAGTGTCGGACAGGGGGAAACCTACACCTTC. V gene TRBV25-1 combines with J gene TRBJ1-2; TRBD1 aligns across 10 bases. The J segment lost 10 bases and the V segment lost 4 bases, leaving 6 bases of the junction unmatched. This CDR3 has 13 amino acids. Germline V CDR1 and CDR2: MGHDK, SYGVNS.

The chain combines TRBV9 with TRBJ2-2, with D possibly TRBD1 on 6 matching bases. Germline V gene sequence: CDR1 SGDLS, CDR2 YYNGEE. CDR3 size: 14 residues. Deletions cut 4 bases from V and 4 bases from J, with 11 bases between. The CDR3 DNA is TGTGCCAGCAGCCTGGGGACAATCACCGGGGAGCTGTTTTTT. It yields the protein CASSLGTITGELFF.

This clone has a handful of counts. The genes are TRBV5-1 and TRBJ1-6; tentatively, D is TRBD1 (6 bases). Between the trimmed V and J ends, which lost 2 bases and 9 bases, there was a span of 21 bases. The CDR3 length is 17 residues. Germline V gene sequence: CDR1 SGHRS, CDR2 YFSETQ. The CDR3 loop reads CASSLNYPGEPSSPLHF. The DNA for the CDR3 is TGCGCCAGCAGCTTAAACTACCCAGGGGAACCCTCTTCACCCCTCCACTTT.

The chain has TRBV19 and TRBJ1-2; 7 bases line up with TRBD1. The germline gives CDR1 LNHDA, CDR2 SQIVND (reference sequence). This CDR3 comprises 16 residues. Trimming at V came to 6 bases and at J to 4 bases, leaving 14 bases not matched to a gene. CDR3 nucleotides: TGTGCCAGTAGGAGCCTTTTGAAGGGGGCCGGCTATGGCTACACCTTC. Translation gives CASRSLLKGAGYGYTF.

J is TRBJ1-2 and V is TRBV7-2, with 7 bases identical to TRBD1. V was clipped by 5 bases and J by 0 bases; unmatched bases: 9. The CDR3 length is 16 residues. Germline values: CDR1 SGHTA, CDR2 FQGNSA. CDR3 in amino acids: CASSRGQAKANYGYTF. Here the CDR3 DNA reads TGTGCCAGCAGCCGCGGACAGGCTAAGGCTAACTATGGCTACACCTTC.

The chain employs TRBV29-1 and TRBJ2-7, with D possibly matching TRBD1 (5 bases). V shed 2 bases and J shed 0 bases, with 8 bases lying between them. Looked up from germline, CDR1 is SQVTM and CDR2 is ANQGSEA. CDR3 size: 13 residues. The CDR3: CSVEIQDSYEQYF. CDR3 nucleotide sequence: TGCAGCGTTGAAATACAGGACTCCTACGAGCAGTACTTC.

This clone was recorded a few times. The chain uses TRBV7-3 and TRBJ2-7; TRBD1 agrees at 8 bases. Trimming at V came to 3 bases and at J to 3 bases, leaving 1 base not matched to a gene. The CDR3 runs to 13 residues. Germline loops: CDR1 SGHTA, CDR2 FQGTGA. This CDR3 reads CASSLTGDYEQYF. DNA of the CDR3: TGTGCCAGCAGCTTGACAGGGGACTACGAGCAGTACTTC.

The chain has TRBV24-1 and TRBJ2-5; 8 bases are a match to TRBD1. J lost 5 bases, V lost 7 bases, and 5 bases had no gene match. This CDR3 region has 13 residues. CDR1 is KGHDR and CDR2 is SFDVKD in the germline V gene. DNA for the CDR3: TGTGCCACCAGACAGGGGGGAGGCGAGACCCAGTACTTC. It encodes CATRQGGGETQYF.